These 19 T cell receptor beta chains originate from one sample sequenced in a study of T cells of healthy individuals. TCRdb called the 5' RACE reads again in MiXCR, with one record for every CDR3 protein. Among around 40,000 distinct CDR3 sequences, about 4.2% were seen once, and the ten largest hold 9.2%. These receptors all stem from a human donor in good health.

The CDR3 loop is CASSQDGTGSNEKLFF. The DNA of the CDR3 is TGTGCCAGCAGCCAAGACGGAACAGGGTCTAATGAAAAACTGTTTTTT. This chain links TRBV4-2 with TRBJ1-4; the D gene is possibly TRBD1 (6 bases). CDR3 length: 16 residues. Between the trimmed V and J ends, which lost 0 bases and 3 bases, there was a span of 11 bases. CDR1 is LGHNA and CDR2 is YNFKEQ in the germline V gene.

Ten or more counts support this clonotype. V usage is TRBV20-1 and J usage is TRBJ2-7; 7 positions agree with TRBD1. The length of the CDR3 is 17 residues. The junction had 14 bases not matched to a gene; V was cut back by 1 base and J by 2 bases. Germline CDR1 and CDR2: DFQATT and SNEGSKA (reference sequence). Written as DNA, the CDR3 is TGCAGTGCTAGAGGCCGTGAAGGGGACAGAGCCCCCTACGAGCAGTACTTC. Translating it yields CSARGREGDRAPYEQYF.

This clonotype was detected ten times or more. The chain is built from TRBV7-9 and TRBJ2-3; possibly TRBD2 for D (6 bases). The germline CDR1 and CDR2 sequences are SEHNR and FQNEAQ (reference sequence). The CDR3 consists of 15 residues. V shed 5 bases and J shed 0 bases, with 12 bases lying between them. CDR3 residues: CASSRDGTSTDTQYF. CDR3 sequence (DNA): TGTGCCAGCAGCCGTGACGGGACTAGCACAGATACGCAGTATTTT.

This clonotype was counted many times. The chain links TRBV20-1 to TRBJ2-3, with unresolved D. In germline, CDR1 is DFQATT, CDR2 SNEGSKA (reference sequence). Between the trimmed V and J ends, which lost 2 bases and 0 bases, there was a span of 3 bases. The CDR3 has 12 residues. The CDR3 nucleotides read TGCAGTGCTAGATTAAGCACAGATACGCAGTATTTT. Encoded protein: CSARLSTDTQYF.

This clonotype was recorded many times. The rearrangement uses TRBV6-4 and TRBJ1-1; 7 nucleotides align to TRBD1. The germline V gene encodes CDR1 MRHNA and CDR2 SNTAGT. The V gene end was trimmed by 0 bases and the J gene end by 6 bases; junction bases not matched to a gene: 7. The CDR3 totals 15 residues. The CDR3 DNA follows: TGTGCCAGCAGTGACTCTATACAGGGGAGCTCTGAAGCTTTCTTT. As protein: CASSDSIQGSSEAFF.

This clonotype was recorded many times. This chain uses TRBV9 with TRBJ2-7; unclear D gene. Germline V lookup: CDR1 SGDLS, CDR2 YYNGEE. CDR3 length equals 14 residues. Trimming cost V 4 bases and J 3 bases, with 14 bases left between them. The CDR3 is CASSPLGAVYEQYF. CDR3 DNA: TGTGCCAGCAGCCCGCTAGGCGCGGTCTACGAGCAGTACTTC.

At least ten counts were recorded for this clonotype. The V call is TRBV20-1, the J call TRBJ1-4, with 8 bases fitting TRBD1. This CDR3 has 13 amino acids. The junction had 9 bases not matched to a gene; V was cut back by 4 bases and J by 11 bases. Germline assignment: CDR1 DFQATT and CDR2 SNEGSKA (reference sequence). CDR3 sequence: CSAKGTGGLKLFF. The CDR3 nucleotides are TGCAGTGCTAAAGGGACAGGCGGTTTGAAACTGTTTTTT.

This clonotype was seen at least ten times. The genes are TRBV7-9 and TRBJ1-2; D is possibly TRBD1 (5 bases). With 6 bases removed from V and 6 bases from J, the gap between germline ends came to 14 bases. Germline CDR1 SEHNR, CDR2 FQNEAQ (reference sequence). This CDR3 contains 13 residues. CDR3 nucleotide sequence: TGTGCCAGCAGACCCCGCGGGGGGGATGGCTACACCTTC. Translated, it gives CASRPRGGDGYTF.

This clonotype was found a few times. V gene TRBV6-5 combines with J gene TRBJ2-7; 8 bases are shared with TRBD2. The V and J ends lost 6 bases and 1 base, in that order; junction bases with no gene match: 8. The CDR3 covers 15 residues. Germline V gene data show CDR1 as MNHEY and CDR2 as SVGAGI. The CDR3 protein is CASRVGRGVSYEQYF. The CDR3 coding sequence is TGTGCCAGCAGGGTGGGGCGGGGGGTGTCCTACGAGCAGTACTTC.

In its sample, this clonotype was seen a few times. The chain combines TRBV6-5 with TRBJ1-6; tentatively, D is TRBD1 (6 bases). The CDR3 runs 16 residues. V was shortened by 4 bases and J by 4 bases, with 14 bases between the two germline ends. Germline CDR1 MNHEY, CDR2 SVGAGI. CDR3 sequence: CASSFQGRPYNSPLHF. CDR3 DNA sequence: TGTGCCAGCAGTTTCCAGGGGAGACCTTATAATTCACCCCTCCACTTT.

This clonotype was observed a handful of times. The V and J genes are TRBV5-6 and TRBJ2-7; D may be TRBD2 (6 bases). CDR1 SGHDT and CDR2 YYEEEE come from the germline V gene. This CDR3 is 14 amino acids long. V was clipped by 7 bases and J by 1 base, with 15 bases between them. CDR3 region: CASGPGTHSYEQYF. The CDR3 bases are TGTGCCAGCGGTCCCGGGACTCATTCCTACGAGCAGTACTTC.

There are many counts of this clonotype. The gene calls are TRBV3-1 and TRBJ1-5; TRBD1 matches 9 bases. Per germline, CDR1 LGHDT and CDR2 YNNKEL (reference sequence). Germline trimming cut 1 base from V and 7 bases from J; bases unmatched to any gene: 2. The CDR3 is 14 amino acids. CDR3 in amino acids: CASSQGQGGQPQHF. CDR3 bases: TGTGCCAGCAGCCAAGGACAGGGGGGACAGCCCCAGCATTTT.

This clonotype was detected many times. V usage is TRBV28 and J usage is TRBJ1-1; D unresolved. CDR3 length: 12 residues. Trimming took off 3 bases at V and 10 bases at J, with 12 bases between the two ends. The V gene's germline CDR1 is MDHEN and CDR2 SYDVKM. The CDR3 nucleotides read TGTGCCAGCAGTTTCCTCGCCCAACGAGCTTTCTTT. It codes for CASSFLAQRAFF.

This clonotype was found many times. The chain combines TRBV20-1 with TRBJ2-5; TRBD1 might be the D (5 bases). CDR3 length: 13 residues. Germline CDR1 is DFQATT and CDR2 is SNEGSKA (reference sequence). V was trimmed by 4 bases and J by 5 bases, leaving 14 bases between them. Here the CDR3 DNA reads TGCAGTGCTAACCGACAGCTGGGCGAGACCCAGTACTTC. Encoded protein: CSANRQLGETQYF.

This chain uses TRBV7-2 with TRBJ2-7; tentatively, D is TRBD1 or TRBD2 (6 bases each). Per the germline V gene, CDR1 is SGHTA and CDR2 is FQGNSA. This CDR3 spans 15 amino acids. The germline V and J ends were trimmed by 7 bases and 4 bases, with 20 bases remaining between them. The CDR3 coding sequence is TGTGCCAGCACCATGTCCGGGGGCTTCGGGTACGAGCAGTACTTC. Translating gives CASTMSGGFGYEQYF. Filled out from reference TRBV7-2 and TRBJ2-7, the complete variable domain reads GAGVSQSPSNKVTEKGKDVELRCDPISGHTALYWYRQSLGQGLEFLIYFQGNSAPDKSGLPSDRFSAERTGGSVSTLTIQRTQQEDSAVYLCASTMSGGFGYEQYFGPGTRLTVT.

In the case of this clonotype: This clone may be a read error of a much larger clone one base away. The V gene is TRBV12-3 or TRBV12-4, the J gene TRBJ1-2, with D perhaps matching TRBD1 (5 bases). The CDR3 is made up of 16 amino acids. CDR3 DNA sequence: TGTGCCAGCAGTTTAGGTTTTGGGGCCTCAAGCTATGGCTACAACTTC. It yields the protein CASSLGFGASSYGYNF.

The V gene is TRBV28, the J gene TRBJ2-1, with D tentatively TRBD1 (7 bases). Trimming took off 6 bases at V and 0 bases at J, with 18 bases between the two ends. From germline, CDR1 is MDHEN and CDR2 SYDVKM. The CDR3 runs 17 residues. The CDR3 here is CASRRRGTVSSYNEQFF. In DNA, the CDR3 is TGTGCCAGCAGGAGGAGGGGGACAGTTAGCTCCTACAATGAGCAGTTCTTC.

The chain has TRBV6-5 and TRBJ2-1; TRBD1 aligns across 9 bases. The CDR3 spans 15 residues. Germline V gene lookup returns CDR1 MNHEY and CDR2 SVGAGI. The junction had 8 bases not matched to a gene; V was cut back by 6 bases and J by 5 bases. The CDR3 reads CASRASGTGNNEQFF. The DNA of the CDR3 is TGTGCCAGCAGAGCTTCCGGGACAGGGAACAATGAGCAGTTCTTC.

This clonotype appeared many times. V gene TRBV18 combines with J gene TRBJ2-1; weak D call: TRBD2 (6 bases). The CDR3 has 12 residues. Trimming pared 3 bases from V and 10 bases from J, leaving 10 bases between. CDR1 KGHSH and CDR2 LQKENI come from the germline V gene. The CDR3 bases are TGTGCCAGCTCACCCTACGGGGGAGAGCAGTTCTTC. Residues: CASSPYGGEQFF.